This TCR beta chain was profiled in a study of cytomegalovirus exposure and HLA in healthy donors. Study-wide context: About 85 million unique TCRs from HLA-typed donors were held in an early release of data. General study results and limits: Prediction of most subjects' HLA-A and HLA-B alleles by TCR beta sequences was reportedly accurate.

The germline V and J ends were trimmed by 0 bases and 0 bases, with 8 bases remaining between them. This CDR3 is 15 amino acids long. Germline loops: CDR1 MGHRA, CDR2 YSYEKL. Comment on this clone: The antigen is not known.

Healthy bone marrow donors formed the donor group. This PCR relied on a set of 60 Vbeta primers and 13 Jbeta primers. Method: immunoSEQ multiplex PCR; TCRdb's copy keeps in-frame clones and lacks some. The table records some 110,000 clones, 73% of them present only once. The TCR originated in a woman aged 25 to 39 in good health and CMV-seronegative. The V call is TRBV4-1, the J call TRBJ1-1; weak D call: TRBD1 (5 bases). Sequenced input: PBMCs. The CDR3 sequence is CASSQDSRVNTEAFF. In nucleotides, the CDR3 is TGCGCCAGCAGCCAAGATAGCAGGGTGAACACTGAAGCTTTCTTT.